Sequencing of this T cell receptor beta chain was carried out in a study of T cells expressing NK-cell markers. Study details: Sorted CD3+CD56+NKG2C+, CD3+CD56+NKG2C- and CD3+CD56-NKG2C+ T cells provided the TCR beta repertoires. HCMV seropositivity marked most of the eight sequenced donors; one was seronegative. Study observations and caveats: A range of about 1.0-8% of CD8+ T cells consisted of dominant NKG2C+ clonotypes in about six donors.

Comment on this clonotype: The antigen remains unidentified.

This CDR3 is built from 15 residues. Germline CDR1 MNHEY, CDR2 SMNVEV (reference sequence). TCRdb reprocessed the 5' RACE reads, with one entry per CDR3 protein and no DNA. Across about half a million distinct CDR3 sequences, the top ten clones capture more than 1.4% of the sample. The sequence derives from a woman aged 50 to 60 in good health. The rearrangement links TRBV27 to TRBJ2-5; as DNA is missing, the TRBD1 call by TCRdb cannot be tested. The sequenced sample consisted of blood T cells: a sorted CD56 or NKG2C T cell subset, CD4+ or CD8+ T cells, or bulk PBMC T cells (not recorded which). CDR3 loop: CASSFGDGTQETQYF.